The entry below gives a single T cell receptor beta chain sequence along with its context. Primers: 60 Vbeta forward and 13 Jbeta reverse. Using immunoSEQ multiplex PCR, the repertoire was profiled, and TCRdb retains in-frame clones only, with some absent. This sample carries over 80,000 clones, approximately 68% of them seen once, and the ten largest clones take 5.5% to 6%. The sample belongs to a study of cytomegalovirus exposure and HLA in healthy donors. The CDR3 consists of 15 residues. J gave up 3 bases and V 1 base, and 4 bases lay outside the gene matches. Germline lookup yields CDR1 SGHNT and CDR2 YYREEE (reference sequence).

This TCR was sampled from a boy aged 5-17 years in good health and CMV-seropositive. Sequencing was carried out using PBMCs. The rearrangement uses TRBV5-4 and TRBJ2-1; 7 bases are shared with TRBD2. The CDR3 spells CASSLWREGYNEQFF. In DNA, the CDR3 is TGTGCCAGCAGCTTGTGGAGGGAGGGCTACAATGAGCAGTTCTTC.